This TCR beta chain was identified during a study of response to subunit inactivated influenza vaccine. TCRdb re-called the RT-PCR reads with MiXCR, one entry per CDR3 protein. The sample records about 500,000 distinct CDR3 sequences, more than 15% being singletons. After removal of 6 bases from V and 4 bases from J, the junction contained 2 bases not matched to a gene. The germline gives CDR1 MNHNS, CDR2 SASEGT. This CDR3 region has 15 residues. To note about this clonotype: The antigen is not known.

Findings and caveats of the study: Authors suggested seasonal influenza vaccinations each recruit few new T cells.

The chain is built from TRBV6-1 and TRBJ2-2, with 13 bases identical to TRBD2. The receptor was derived from a man between 50 and 70 years old who received an inactivated influenza vaccine. The sample was CD4+ T cells sorted from PBMCs, taken around 25 months after vaccination. As DNA, the CDR3 is TGTGCCAGCAGACGGACTAGCGGGGGCACCGGGGAGCTGTTTTTT. It specifies CASRRTSGGTGELFF.